The entry that follows covers one T cell receptor (beta chain) sequence. The sample is drawn from a study of shared clonotypes between healthy human individuals. Germline V gene data show CDR1 as LNHDA and CDR2 as SQIVND (reference sequence). Germline trimming cut 7 bases from V and 8 bases from J; bases unmatched to any gene: 12. The CDR3 consists of 16 residues. Data came from immunoSEQ multiplex PCR; TCRdb stores just in-frame clones and leaves some out. The sample holds some 680,000 clones, about three quarters seen once. The specimen sequenced was memory CD4+ T cells sorted from blood. Noted subset: CD45RA-negative fraction. The chain couples TRBV19 to TRBJ2-4, with 12 nucleotides matching TRBD2. The receptor's source is a woman aged 25-40 years in good health. DNA for the CDR3: TGTGCCAGTACCAACCTAGCGGGAGGGCCAAGGTACATTCAGTACTTC. Amino acids: CASTNLAGGPRYIQYF.